The 25 T cell receptor beta chains below were found in one sample sequenced in a study of human T cells and chemical hapten exposure. TCRdb reanalysed the RACE reads using MiXCR and keeps one entry per CDR3 protein. Of 150,000 to 200,000 distinct CDR3 sequences listed, roughly 15% are singletons. As for time point: patch test 1, 2 weeks after DPC sensitization. The treatment was: therapeutic diphenylcyclopropenone sensitization with weekly scalp DPC. This material consisted of whole blood, taken in connection with sensitization to the hapten diphenylcyclopropenone (DPC). These receptors were collected from a young woman with alopecia areata. Some clones in this sample may be carry-over from other donors' samples.

This clonotype has only a few counts. The chain recombines TRBV11-3 with TRBJ2-7; D is uncertain. CDR1 SGHNT and CDR2 YENEEA come from the germline V gene. The CDR3 is made up of 14 amino acids. V dropped 1 base and J dropped 1 base, with 8 bases sitting between them. CDR3 DNA sequence: TGTGCCAGCAGCTTAGGGCCACAATCCTACGAGCAGTACTTC. It translates to CASSLGPQSYEQYF.

This clonotype was detected a few times. J is TRBJ2-1 and V is TRBV9; 8 bases match TRBD1. The V and J ends lost 0 bases and 3 bases, in that order; junction bases with no gene match: 2. The germline V gene encodes CDR1 SGDLS and CDR2 YYNGEE. CDR3 size: 15 residues. The CDR3 here is CASSVGRGLYNEQFF. The CDR3 coding sequence is TGTGCCAGCAGCGTAGGCAGGGGGCTCTACAATGAGCAGTTCTTC.

The chain uses TRBV28 and TRBJ1-1, with TRBD1 matching 8 bases. V shed 6 bases and J 7 bases; nucleotides not matched to a gene: 7. Germline values: CDR1 MDHEN, CDR2 SYDVKM. The CDR3 extends over 13 amino acids. The CDR3 bases are TGTGCCAGCAGACGACAGGGGCCCCTTGAAGCTTTCTTT. This translates into CASRRQGPLEAFF.

This clonotype was seen at least ten times. The chain has TRBV3-1 and TRBJ2-3; D may correspond to TRBD1 or TRBD2 (6 bases each). The CDR3 spans 12 residues. Germline V gives CDR1 LGHDT, CDR2 YNNKEL (reference sequence). V lost 1 base and J 9 bases, leaving 8 bases between the germline ends. DNA of the CDR3: TGTGCCAGCAGCCAAGGAGGGGGGACGCAGTATTTT. It encodes CASSQGGGTQYF.

The V gene is TRBV6-6, the J gene TRBJ2-7; D is possibly TRBD2 (6 bases). The CDR3 totals 14 residues. The germline V gene has CDR1 MNHNY and CDR2 SVGAGI (reference sequence). Deletions cut 6 bases from V and 2 bases from J, with 14 bases between. Written as DNA, the CDR3 is TGTGCCAGCAGGGGCCGGGACTTTGCCTACGAGCAGTACTTC. Translated: CASRGRDFAYEQYF.

This chain uses TRBV28 with TRBJ2-7; D unresolved. CDR1 is MDHEN, CDR2 SYDVKM, per germline. The CDR3 consists of 12 residues. Trimming removed 5 bases from V and 4 bases from J, with 9 bases in between. CDR3 in amino acids: CASSPIAYEQYF. CDR3 bases: TGTGCCAGCAGTCCAATAGCTTACGAGCAGTACTTC.

This clonotype was counted between two and nine times. The chain carries TRBV12-3 or TRBV12-4 and TRBJ1-5, with 7 bases that match TRBD1. The V segment lost 5 bases and the J segment 0 bases; nucleotides outside the gene matches: 7. The CDR3 has 16 amino acids. CDR3 in amino acids: CASSPTTGHSNQPQHF. The CDR3 DNA reads as TGTGCCAGCAGTCCCACGACAGGGCATAGCAATCAGCCCCAGCATTTT.

The gene calls are TRBV9 and TRBJ1-2, with D perhaps matching TRBD1 (5 bases). V was clipped by 4 bases and J by 8 bases, with 18 bases between them. The germline gives CDR1 SGDLS, CDR2 YYNGEE. CDR3 length: 14 amino acids. The CDR3 loop reads CASSPSPVGRGYTF. DNA of the CDR3: TGTGCCAGCAGCCCCTCCCCAGTGGGGCGCGGCTACACCTTC. Complete variable domain (other parts from reference TRBV9 and TRBJ1-2): DSGVTQTPKHLITATGQRVTLRCSPRSGDLSVYWYQQSLDQGLQFLIQYYNGEERAKGNILERFSAQQFPDLHSELNLSSLELGDSALYFCASSPSPVGRGYTFGSGTRLTVV.

Only a few counts were recorded for this clonotype. The V call is TRBV29-1, the J call TRBJ1-5; TRBD1 might be the D (5 bases). In germline, CDR1 is SQVTM, CDR2 ANQGSEA. This CDR3 spans 19 amino acids. Deletions cut 7 bases from V and 4 bases from J, with 32 bases between. The CDR3 DNA is TGCAGCGCATGTCGAATAGTCACCCGTACCGACAGATTAAATCAGCCCCAGCATTTT. Its protein product is CSACRIVTRTDRLNQPQHF.

The V and J genes are TRBV25-1 and TRBJ1-5; 7 bases map to TRBD1. V shed 4 bases and J 12 bases; nucleotides not matched to a gene: 6. The germline V gene encodes CDR1 MGHDK and CDR2 SYGVNS. The length of the CDR3 is 12 residues. The CDR3 loop is CASSATGDLQHF. The CDR3 DNA is TGTGCCAGCAGTGCAACAGGGGATCTCCAGCATTTT.

The rearrangement joins TRBV28 to TRBJ1-1, with D hard to call. The V gene's germline CDR1 is MDHEN and CDR2 SYDVKM. This CDR3 spans 11 amino acids. Between the trimmed V and J ends, which lost 7 bases and 2 bases, there was a span of 5 bases. The chain's CDR3 is CASIFNTEAFF. CDR3 in DNA: TGTGCCAGCATCTTTAACACTGAAGCTTTCTTT.

This clonotype appeared a few times. The rearrangement links TRBV2 to TRBJ2-7; 11 bases match TRBD2. The CDR3 length is 15 residues. With V trimmed by 5 bases and J by 0 bases, 3 bases remained unmatched. Germline CDR1 and CDR2: SNHLY and FYNNEI. The DNA for the CDR3 is TGTGCCAGCAGTCGGACTAGCGGGTACTCCTACGAGCAGTACTTC. Encoded protein: CASSRTSGYSYEQYF.

This chain uses TRBV10-3 with TRBJ2-5; possibly TRBD1 or TRBD2 for D (5 bases each). The V gene's germline CDR1 is ENHRY and CDR2 SYGVKD. The CDR3 loop spans 13 amino acids. Trimming pared 8 bases from V and 3 bases from J, leaving 13 bases between. The CDR3 sequence: CAIGRQREETQYF. CDR3 coding DNA: TGTGCCATCGGGAGACAGCGAGAAGAGACCCAGTACTTC.

The rearrangement joins TRBV7-8 to TRBJ1-4; D gene unclear. Germline V CDR1 and CDR2: SGHVS, FQNEAQ. The CDR3 totals 14 residues. Trimming removed 6 bases from V and 8 bases from J, with 16 bases in between. The CDR3, as DNA: TGTGCCAGCAGACAAACGGGGAGTCGGGAAAAACTGTTTTTT. Translating gives CASRQTGSREKLFF.

The gene calls are TRBV2 and TRBJ1-1, with TRBD1 as a possible D gene (6 bases). Trimming stripped 6 bases from V and 1 base from J, with 15 bases between. Germline V gene sequence: CDR1 SNHLY, CDR2 FYNNEI. This CDR3 has 15 residues. The CDR3 here is CASSRWDTSNTEAFF. The CDR3 DNA is TGTGCCAGCAGCAGATGGGACACCTCGAACACTGAAGCTTTCTTT.

The J gene is TRBJ1-2, the V gene TRBV3-1; no clear D gene. Trimming stripped 0 bases from V and 4 bases from J, with 9 bases between. Per germline, CDR1 LGHDT and CDR2 YNNKEL (reference sequence). CDR3 length: 14 amino acids. CDR3 in amino acids: CASSQDPSLYGYTF. CDR3 sequence (DNA): TGTGCCAGCAGCCAAGATCCCAGCCTCTATGGCTACACCTTC.

At least ten counts were recorded for this clonotype. V gene TRBV9 combines with J gene TRBJ2-7, with D tentatively TRBD1 or TRBD2 (5 bases each). Germline V gene lookup returns CDR1 SGDLS and CDR2 YYNGEE. The CDR3 sequence is 15 residues long. Trimming shortened V by 4 bases and J by 0 bases, and 14 bases separated the two germline ends. In DNA, the CDR3 is TGTGCCAGCAGCCCCGGGACGGCGAGCTCCTACGAGCAGTACTTC. Its protein is CASSPGTASSYEQYF.

The rearrangement joins TRBV3-1 to TRBJ2-7; D could derive from TRBD1 or TRBD2 (5 bases each). Germline V gene data show CDR1 as LGHDT and CDR2 as YNNKEL (reference sequence). CDR3 length: 13 residues. V lost 2 bases and J 4 bases, leaving 9 bases between the germline ends. DNA for the CDR3: TGTGCCAGCAGCCAACCGGGGCGGTACGAGCAGTACTTC. Translating gives CASSQPGRYEQYF.

Only a few counts were recorded for this clonotype. The genes are TRBV30 and TRBJ2-3, with D possibly matching TRBD1 (6 bases). The CDR3 spans 14 residues. V lost 1 base and J lost 4, with 12 bases in between. Germline V gene data show CDR1 as GTSNPN and CDR2 as SVGIG (reference sequence). The CDR3, as DNA: TGTGCCTGGAGTGGACAGGTCAGTCCAGATACGCAGTATTTT. Amino acid sequence: CAWSGQVSPDTQYF.

The table lists this clonotype with a few counts. The V call is TRBV28, the J call TRBJ2-2; D gene ambiguous. V was clipped by 10 bases and J by 3 bases, with 6 bases between them. The germline V gene has CDR1 MDHEN and CDR2 SYDVKM. The CDR3 totals 11 residues. CDR3: CATGHTGELFF. CDR3 nucleotide sequence: TGTGCCACCGGTCACACCGGGGAGCTGTTTTTT.

A few counts support this clonotype. This chain links TRBV29-1 with TRBJ2-2; 9 positions match TRBD2. The CDR3 consists of 15 residues. Trimming cost V 4 bases and J 5 bases; bases outside gene matches: 8. Germline lookup yields CDR1 SQVTM and CDR2 ANQGSEA. CDR3 amino acids: CSVAASGVATGELFF. As DNA, the CDR3 is TGCAGCGTTGCGGCTAGCGGGGTCGCAACCGGGGAGCTGTTTTTT.

Only a few counts were recorded for this clonotype. A junction boundary mismatches the germline segment, possibly from a read error. V is TRBV19 and J is TRBJ1-5; the D is unclear. Germline V gene data show CDR1 as LNHDA and CDR2 as SQIVND (reference sequence). The CDR3 length is 12 residues. The CDR3, as DNA: TGTGTCAGTAGGAACAGCAATCAGCCCCAGCATTTT. This sequence encodes CVSRNSNQPQHF.

This clonotype was seen a few times. Here the CDR3 DNA reads TGTGCCAGCAGCCCCCGAGGCGAGGGTGATTCACCCCTCCACTTT. It encodes CASSPRGEGDSPLHF. The chain employs TRBV7-2 and TRBJ1-6, with D hard to call. The V end lost 5 bases, the J end lost 8 bases, and 16 bases lay between the germline ends. Germline V gene data show CDR1 as SGHTA and CDR2 as FQGNSA. The CDR3 has 15 amino acids.

The sample holds many counts of this clonotype. The V gene is TRBV28, the J gene TRBJ1-6; 11 bases are a match to TRBD1. The CDR3 length is 15 residues. Looked up from germline, CDR1 is MDHEN and CDR2 is SYDVKM. Unmatched junction bases numbered 13, after V lost 11 bases and J lost 10 bases. The CDR3: CAGASGTGGVSPLHF. As DNA, the CDR3 is TGTGCCGGGGCATCTGGGACAGGGGGAGTCTCACCCCTCCACTTT.

This clonotype was counted between two and nine times. The chain links TRBV5-4 to TRBJ2-7; D perhaps matches TRBD2 (6 bases). In germline, CDR1 is SGHNT, CDR2 YYREEE (reference sequence). The CDR3 contains 16 residues. Trimming stripped 0 bases from V and 2 bases from J, with 15 bases between. CDR3 sequence: CASSLGGTAGTYEQYF. Here the CDR3 DNA reads TGTGCCAGCAGCTTGGGTGGCACAGCGGGTACCTACGAGCAGTACTTC.